This TCR beta chain was sequenced in a study of T cell repertoires in cytomegalovirus infection. Study background: Evidence of both CMV infection and a matching HLA type came from public TCR beta signatures.

CDR3 length equals 14 residues. The V end lost 6 bases, the J end lost 3 bases, and 14 bases lay between the germline ends. TCRdb reanalysed the reads using MiXCR and keeps one entry per CDR3 protein. This sample has hundreds of thousands of distinct CDR3 sequences, with roughly a third found just once. Details on this clonotype: What it binds is not known.

The chain is built from TRBV12-3 or TRBV12-4 and TRBJ1-1, with D possibly TRBD1 on 5 matching bases. The source is a human donor in good health (CMV status not recorded). Some clones in this sample may be carry-over from other donors' samples. Source: cultured CD8+ T cells from PBMCs, taken from culture after CMV antigen stimulation. CDR3 DNA sequence: TGTGCCAGCAGCCCGCTTTGGGGGGACACTGAAGCTTTCTTT. Its protein is CASSPLWGDTEAFF.